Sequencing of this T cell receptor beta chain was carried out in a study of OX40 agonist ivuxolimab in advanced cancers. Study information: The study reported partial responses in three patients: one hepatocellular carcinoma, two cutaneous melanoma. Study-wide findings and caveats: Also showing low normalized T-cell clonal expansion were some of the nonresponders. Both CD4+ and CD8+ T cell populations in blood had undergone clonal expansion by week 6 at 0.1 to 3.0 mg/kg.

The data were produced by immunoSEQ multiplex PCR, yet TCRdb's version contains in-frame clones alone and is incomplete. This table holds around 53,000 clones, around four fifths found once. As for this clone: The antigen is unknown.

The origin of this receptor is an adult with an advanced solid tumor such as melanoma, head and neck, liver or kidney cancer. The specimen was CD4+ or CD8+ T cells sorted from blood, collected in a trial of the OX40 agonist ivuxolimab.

CDR3 protein: CASSDPYEQYF. The CDR3 DNA sequence: TGTGCCAGCAGCGACCCCTACGAGCAGTACTTC. The V gene is TRBV11-2, the J gene TRBJ2-7; D is undetermined. Trimming removed 5 bases at V and 2 bases at J, with 4 bases between. Per germline, CDR1 SGHAT and CDR2 FQNNGV. CDR3 length: 11 amino acids.